The rows below give T cell receptor beta chains drawn from one sample of a study of blood T cell repertoires in COVID-19. Some clones are missing from TCRdb's copy, which holds only in-frame ones; the method was immunoSEQ multiplex PCR. The table lists about 190,000 clones, more than 75% of them singletons. The sequenced material came from peripheral blood. Receptor source: a man aged 40-49 years with active or convalescent COVID-19. The conserved cysteine and the conserved F or W are not part of the CDR3 here. The size of a clone is reported for some rows only, either as once, few or many, or as a class for expanded clones.

TRBV20-1 | . | SVRSGHEQY
TRBV7-3 | . | ASSTGQGANYGYT
TRBV7-6 | few | ASSGRAVNTGELF
TRBV25-1 | . | ASTWTGWRNTEAF
TRBV7-2 | . | ASSAPNTDTQY
TRBV19 | . | ASSGRGETQY
TRBV5-6 | . | ASSSWDRTNTEAF
TRBV5-1 | . | ASSLLRGAWGSGANVLT
TRBV11-3 | . | ASSLKGAGNTEAF
TRBV5-1 | . | ASSSSASGGADTQY
TRBV7-9 | . | ASSPPGQGANSNQPQH
TRBV10-3 | . | AISDLTGLYREELF
TRBV29-1 | . | SVVTAGLAVSYEQY
TRBV18 | . | ASSPGGDLAYEQY
TRBV29-1 | . | SVEQQVGEKLF
TRBV11-2 | . | ASSVDGTQSSYEQY
TRBV6-5 | . | ASSRNTEAF
TRBV20-1 | . | SASDYGYT